The entry below gives a single T cell receptor (beta chain) sequence along with its context. The data are from a study of blood T cell repertoires in COVID-19. On the study more broadly: COVID-19 samples from acute and convalescent phases originated in the United States, Italy and Spain.

Everyone who took part was roughly 18 to 100 years old, and they came from about 25 US areas. Categorization into cohorts depended on clinical history that participants reported. In germline, CDR1 is MDHEN, CDR2 SYDVKM. V was shortened by 7 bases and J by 6 bases, with 13 bases between the two germline ends. The CDR3 is 13 amino acids. The table came from immunoSEQ multiplex PCR; TCRdb's copy has only in-frame clones and leaves some out. The sample includes 300,000 to 350,000 clones, 90% of them seen just once. This TCR derives from a woman aged 18-29 years with acute COVID-19. The chain couples TRBV28 to TRBJ2-1; TRBD1 is a possible D gene (6 bases). The sequencing sample was made of PBMCs or T cells enriched from blood (not recorded which). CDR3 in amino acids: CASTPAGANEQFF. The CDR3 nucleotides read TGTGCCAGCACCCCCGCAGGGGCCAATGAGCAGTTCTTC.